This T cell receptor (beta chain) came from a study of cytomegalovirus exposure and HLA in healthy donors. Primers for the PCR totalled 60 Vbeta and 13 Jbeta. Clones were sequenced by immunoSEQ multiplex PCR, and TCRdb holds only the in-frame ones, with some missing. There are fewer than 150,000 clones in the sample; 60% to 80% occur only once, and 4.9% lies in the top ten. Study-wide results and caveats: Analysis performed later found about 17,000 TCR beta sequences associated with HLA alleles at 0.05 false discovery rate. Sequence variants that were highly shared formed a cluster that was likely a sequencing artifact.

This clone was recorded once. Antigen: not known. CDR1 is SEHNR, CDR2 FQNEAQ, per germline (reference sequence). V lost 1 base and J 8 bases, leaving 17 bases between the germline ends. The CDR3 consists of 15 residues. This clonotype originated in a woman aged 50 to 65 in good health and CMV-seronegative. The V and J genes are TRBV7-9 and TRBJ1-2; no reliable D call. Sample: PBMCs. DNA of the CDR3: TGTGCCAGCAGCTTAGATTCATCTTATAGCGGGGGCTACACCTTC. Translating gives CASSLDSSYSGGYTF.